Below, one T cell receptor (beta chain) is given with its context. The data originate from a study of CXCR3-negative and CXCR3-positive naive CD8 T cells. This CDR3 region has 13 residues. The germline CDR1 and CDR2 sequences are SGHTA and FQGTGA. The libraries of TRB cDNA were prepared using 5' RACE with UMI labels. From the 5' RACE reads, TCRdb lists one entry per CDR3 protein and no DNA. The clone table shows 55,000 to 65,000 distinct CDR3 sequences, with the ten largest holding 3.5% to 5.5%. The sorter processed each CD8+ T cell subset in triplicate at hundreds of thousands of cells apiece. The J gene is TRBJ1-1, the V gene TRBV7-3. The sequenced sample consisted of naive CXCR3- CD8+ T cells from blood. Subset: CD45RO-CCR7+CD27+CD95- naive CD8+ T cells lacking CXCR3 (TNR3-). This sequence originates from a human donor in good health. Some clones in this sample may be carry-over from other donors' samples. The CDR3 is CASSSWANTEAFF.